These T cell receptor beta chains were read from a single sample in a study of identical twins. TCRdb re-called the 5' RACE reads through MiXCR, storing one row per CDR3 protein. The sample contains around 1.7 million distinct CDR3 sequences, about 31% of which appear only once. Material: cord blood. The receptors were sampled from a newborn girl in good health. Both conserved end residues are part of each CDR3. Fields, in order: clone size, V gene, J gene, D gene, CDR3 DNA, CDR3 protein. D genes are given only for firm matches. The size of a clone is reported for some rows only, either as once, few or many, or as a class for expanded clones.

>NA|TRBV21-1|TRBJ2-1|NA
TGTGCCAGCAGCGTTCCTTCGGGCGGGGTCAACAATGAGCAGTTCTTC
CASSVPSGGVNNEQFF
>NA|TRBV27|TRBJ1-1|NA
TGTGCCAGCAGTTGGAAACCGCCCGCGAACACTGAAGCTTTCTTT
CASSWKPPANTEAFF
>many|TRBV29-1|TRBJ1-2|NA
TGCAGCGTGTCGGGCAGGCTTAACTATGGCTACACCTTC
CSVSGRLNYGYTF
>NA|TRBV20-1|TRBJ1-4|TRBD1
TGCAGTGCCGAGGACAGGGACGGGGAAAAACTGTTTTTT
CSAEDRDGEKLFF
>few|TRBV12-3/TRBV12-4|TRBJ2-3|TRBD2
TGTGCCAGCAGTTTAACGGGGACTAGCGGGAGCCCAGATACGCAGTATTTT
CASSLTGTSGSPDTQYF
>NA|TRBV2|TRBJ2-1|TRBD1
TGTGCCAGCAGTGGAAAAGGGGGCCACAATGAGCAGTTCTTC
CASSGKGGHNEQFF
>many|TRBV4-2|TRBJ1-6|NA
TGTGCCAGCAGCCAAGTCGGCAGGATCCTCCGATCGAATTCACCCCTCCACTTT
CASSQVGRILRSNSPLHF
>few|TRBV5-1|TRBJ1-1|NA
TGCGCCAGCAGCAAGGATCGACCAGCTTTGAACACTGAAGCTTTCTTT
CASSKDRPALNTEAFF
>few|TRBV15|TRBJ2-4|NA
TGTGCCACCAAGGCGGGTTCCCCCGGAAACATTCAGTACTTC
CATKAGSPGNIQYF
>NA|TRBV20-1|TRBJ2-7|NA
TGCAGTCCGCGGTCCAACGAGCAGTACTTC
CSPRSNEQYF
>NA|TRBV13|TRBJ1-3|NA
TGTGCCAGCAGCTTTGAAGGACCTGGAAACACCATATATTTT
CASSFEGPGNTIYF
>few|TRBV20-1|TRBJ2-3|NA
TGCAGTTCCCTCTTAGATACGCAGTATTTT
CSSLLDTQYF
>few|TRBV9|TRBJ1-6|NA
TGTGCCAGCAGCGTAGAGTCGTGGAGCGGCAGAGGTGTTTCACCCCTCCACTTT
CASSVESWSGRGVSPLHF
>NA|TRBV10-3|TRBJ2-3|NA
TGTGCCATCAGATTGGGACTTTACACAGATACGCAGTATTTT
CAIRLGLYTDTQYF
>few|TRBV28|TRBJ2-7|TRBD1
TGTGCCAGCAGTTTAGGGGGACAGGGAGCTTCCTACGAGCAGTACTTC
CASSLGGQGASYEQYF
>NA|TRBV20-1|TRBJ2-7|TRBD1
TGCAGTGCTAGATTATGGGACAGGGGCTCCTACGAGCAGTACTTC
CSARLWDRGSYEQYF
>NA|TRBV4-1|TRBJ2-7|TRBD2
TGCGCCAGCAGTCGACTTAGCGGGGGCTACAATGAGCAGTACTTC
CASSRLSGGYNEQYF
>few|TRBV12-3/TRBV12-4|TRBJ2-5|NA
TGTGCCAGCAGTCGGGACCAAATCCAAGAGACCCAGTACTTC
CASSRDQIQETQYF
>NA|TRBV10-3|TRBJ2-3|TRBD2
TGTGCCATCAGTGAGCTGGGACTAGGAGTCCCAGATACGCAGTATTTT
CAISELGLGVPDTQYF
>NA|TRBV11-2|TRBJ2-1|TRBD2
TGTGCCAGCAGATCGAGCGGGGGGCCCGATCTCTACAATGAGCAGTTCTTC
CASRSSGGPDLYNEQFF
>many|TRBV12-3/TRBV12-4|TRBJ1-2|TRBD1
TGTGCCAGCAGTTTAAGGGACAGCTATGGCTACACCTTC
CASSLRDSYGYTF
>NA|TRBV6-5|TRBJ2-1|NA
TGTGCCAGCAGTTCCTACGGGAGTCTCAATGAGCAGTTCTTC
CASSSYGSLNEQFF
>few|TRBV20-1|TRBJ2-3|NA
TGCAGGCCGGGGGATACGCAGTATTTT
CRPGDTQYF
>NA|TRBV7-2|TRBJ2-1|TRBD2
TGTGCCAGCAGCTTAGCTAGCGGGGGGATCCACCTAAATGGGTACAATGGGCAGTTCTTC
CASSLASGGIHLNGYNGQFF